This T cell receptor (beta chain) is from a study of control samples from healthy donors and cancer patients (dated by TCRdb to about 2020). This clone was found a few times. What this receptor recognizes is not known. Nothing much larger sits one base from this clone, and base qualities are not available. The germline V gene provides CDR1 MNHEY and CDR2 SVGAGI. Relative to germline, V is 4 bases shorter and J is 2 bases shorter, with 13 bases between their ends. The CDR3 runs 15 amino acids, cysteine and phenylalanine included. The kept DNA is CDR3 alone, 45 bases in frame from the first base. Libraries were constructed by the immunoSEQ multiplex PCR assay. TCRdb provides this immuneACCESS table in a form limited to in-frame rearrangements. Some clones are lacking; in checked studies, under half of them reflect an unresolved V gene, and why the rest are absent is not known. This sample holds roughly 450,000 clones; over 75% were observed only once. The top ten clones comprise around 6.4% of the sample.

The rearrangement joined TRBV6-5 to TRBJ2-3, with the D call tentatively TRBD1 or TRBD2, each fitting 5 bases. The sequencing input was PBMCs. This clonotype was sampled from a man aged 35 to 55 with head and neck cancer. The bases are TGTGCCAGCAGTTCCGGGGCCTCATCCACAGATACGCAGTATTTT. Its product reads: CASSSGASSTDTQYF.